This TCR beta chain originates from a study of CD8 T cells in Susac syndrome. RNA, at about 0.5 to 1 ug, was reverse transcribed with random hexamers. The immunoSEQ assay covered 54 Vbeta and 13 Jbeta segments for CDR3. TCRdb reprocessed the immunoSEQ multiplex PCR reads with MiXCR, giving one entry per CDR3 protein. The repertoire holds 150,000 to 200,000 distinct CDR3 sequences, with approximately 94% as singletons. On this clonotype itself: Its antigen is still unknown.

CD8+ and CD4+ T cells from blood underwent TCR beta sequencing. The multiple sclerosis control group consisted of treatment-naive patients whose relapsing-remitting disease, which was either stable or active, fulfilled revised McDonald criteria. The CDR3 has 11 residues. The V gene's germline CDR1 is GTSNPN and CDR2 SVGIG (reference sequence). The ends were cut back, 0 bases at V and 5 bases at J, with 4 bases in the middle. Study outcomes and limitations: The study acknowledged a relatively small number of individuals in its TCR sequencing and HLA analysis.

The TCR was taken from a human donor with multiple sclerosis. The V gene is TRBV30, the J gene TRBJ2-5; no clear D gene. The sample consisted of CD4+ T cells from PBMCs. The CDR3 DNA is TGTGCCTGGAGTGTGGTGGAGACCCAGTACTTC. Its protein is CAWSVVETQYF.